These 25 T cell receptor beta chains share one sample of origin, sequenced in a study of T cell responses to AZD1222 COVID-19 vaccine. The assay was immunoSEQ multiplex PCR, and TCRdb's table has in-frame clones only and misses some. Among 95,000 to 100,000 clones listed, roughly 90% were seen once. The sequences come from peripheral blood, collected on day 0 of AZD1222 vaccination. The receptor set was obtained from an adult in good health.

The V gene is TRBV3-1 (or the pseudogene TRBV3-2), the J gene TRBJ2-2; possible D gene TRBD2, 5 bases. From germline, CDR1 is LGHDT and CDR2 YNNKEL (reference sequence). This CDR3 comprises 15 residues. Trimming left V 1 base short and J 7 bases short, with 13 bases between. CDR3 sequence: CASSQGGIGIGELFF. CDR3 DNA sequence: TGTGCCAGCAGCCAAGGGGGAATCGGGATCGGGGAGCTGTTTTTT.

This clone occurred once. This chain uses TRBV12-3 or TRBV12-4 with TRBJ1-2, with 7 positions matching TRBD1. The CDR3 runs to 12 residues. J gave up 5 bases and V 6 bases, and 3 bases lay outside the gene matches. The CDR3 reads CASRQGFYGYTF. The DNA of the CDR3 is TGTGCCAGCAGACAGGGGTTTTATGGCTACACCTTC.

The chain is built from TRBV5-4 and TRBJ2-2; tentatively, D is TRBD1 (5 bases). The V gene's germline CDR1 is SGHNT and CDR2 YYREEE (reference sequence). V lost 0 bases, J lost 1 base, and 10 bases lay in between. This CDR3 has 16 amino acids. This chain's CDR3 is CASSLESGQNTGELFF. In nucleotides, the CDR3 is TGTGCCAGCAGCTTGGAGAGTGGACAGAACACCGGGGAGCTGTTTTTT.

The rearrangement links TRBV12-3 or TRBV12-4 to TRBJ2-2; no definite D call. The CDR3 contains 12 residues. V dropped 1 base and J dropped 8 bases, with 5 bases sitting between them. The DNA for the CDR3 is TGTGCCAGCAGTTTAGTCGTGGGGGAGCTGTTTTTT. Translated: CASSLVVGELFF.

The chain combines TRBV30 with TRBJ1-5, with a tentative D call TRBD1 (5 bases). The CDR3 covers 13 residues. Germline V gives CDR1 GTSNPN, CDR2 SVGIG (reference sequence). Trimming removed 3 bases at V and 4 bases at J, with 10 bases between. The CDR3 DNA reads as TGTGCCTGGAGCGCGGGACCAAATCAGCCCCAGCATTTT. Translated, it gives CAWSAGPNQPQHF.

This clone showed up just a few times. The chain carries TRBV28 and TRBJ2-7, with 8 bases matching TRBD1. The CDR3 totals 16 residues. Germline loops: CDR1 MDHEN, CDR2 SYDVKM. After removal of 0 bases from V and 2 bases from J, the junction contained 6 bases not matched to a gene. The CDR3 region has the DNA TGTGCCAGCAGTTTATGGGCACAGGGGGACCCCTACGAGCAGTACTTC. It codes for CASSLWAQGDPYEQYF.

The chain employs TRBV9 and TRBJ1-3; 7 nucleotides line up with TRBD1. This CDR3 is 16 amino acids long. The J segment lost 0 bases and the V segment lost 4 bases, leaving 7 bases of the junction unmatched. CDR1 and CDR2 (germline): SGDLS, YYNGEE. The CDR3 reads CASSITQGGSGNTIYF. The CDR3 nucleotides are TGTGCCAGCAGCATAACCCAGGGGGGCTCTGGAAACACCATATATTTT.

The chain links TRBV19 to TRBJ1-1; 8 positions agree with TRBD1. CDR1 is LNHDA and CDR2 is SQIVND in the germline V gene (reference sequence). The CDR3 loop spans 13 amino acids. The V gene end was trimmed by 4 bases and the J gene end by 4 bases; junction bases not matched to a gene: 2. CDR3 coding DNA: TGTGCCAGTAGTAACACAGGGGGCACTGAAGCTTTCTTT. This encodes CASSNTGGTEAFF.

The chain has TRBV4-1 and TRBJ2-2, with 15 bases that match TRBD2. The germline V gene encodes CDR1 MGHRA and CDR2 YSYEKL. Trimming cost V 3 bases and J 5 bases; bases outside gene matches: 4. This CDR3 has 17 residues. CDR3 region: CASSQGLAGGRTGELFF. CDR3 nucleotide sequence: TGCGCCAGCAGCCAGGGACTAGCGGGAGGTCGAACCGGGGAGCTGTTTTTT.

The V and J genes are TRBV5-1 and TRBJ2-1; D might be TRBD2 (6 bases). This CDR3 region has 13 residues. Germline V gives CDR1 SGHRS, CDR2 YFSETQ. Trimming took off 4 bases at V and 8 bases at J, with 13 bases between the two ends. The CDR3 DNA is TGCGCCAGCAGCATTCGGTGGGAGGATGAGCAGTTCTTC. It specifies CASSIRWEDEQFF.

V usage is TRBV10-3 and J usage is TRBJ2-1, with no clear D. Germline CDR1 and CDR2: ENHRY and SYGVKD. The CDR3 runs to 11 residues. The V end was cut by 6 bases, the J end by 7 bases, with 7 bases between. CDR3 loop: CAIRTQNEQFF. For the CDR3, the DNA is TGTGCCATCAGGACGCAAAATGAGCAGTTCTTC.

The rearrangement links TRBV15 to TRBJ2-7; D call uncertain. The V end lost 0 bases, the J end lost 1 base, and 10 bases lay between the germline ends. The CDR3 totals 15 residues. Germline CDR1 reads LNHNV; CDR2 reads YYDKDF (reference sequence). This chain's CDR3 is CATSRDWSGSYEQYF. In DNA, the CDR3 is TGTGCCACCAGCAGAGACTGGTCAGGATCCTACGAGCAGTACTTC.

The chain combines TRBV5-8 with TRBJ1-6; a weak D match, TRBD1 (5 bases). The germline V gene has CDR1 SGHTS and CDR2 YDEGEE. The CDR3 has 16 amino acids. The germline V and J ends were trimmed by 5 bases and 0 bases, with 12 bases remaining between them. The CDR3 reads CASSRDQNSYNSPLHF. The DNA of the CDR3 is TGTGCCAGCAGTCGGGACCAGAACTCCTATAATTCACCCCTCCACTTT.

The CDR3 loop reads CATSRDRLGGQTQYF. DNA of the CDR3: TGTGCCACCAGCAGAGACCGTCTTGGGGGTCAGACCCAGTACTTC. The V gene is TRBV15, the J gene TRBJ2-5, with D perhaps assigned TRBD1 or TRBD2 (5 bases each). CDR1 and CDR2 (germline): LNHNV, YYDKDF (reference sequence). V shed 0 bases and J shed 6 bases, with 14 bases lying between them. The CDR3 consists of 15 residues.

This clone was observed a single time. This rearrangement joins TRBV6-5 to TRBJ1-5; D ambiguous. The germline CDR1 and CDR2 sequences are MNHEY and SVGAGI. Trimming left V 7 bases short and J 1 base short, with 14 bases between. The CDR3 runs 15 residues. The CDR3 reads CASILLRESNQPQHF. In DNA, the CDR3 is TGTGCCAGCATTCTTCTAAGGGAGAGCAATCAGCCCCAGCATTTT.

This chain uses TRBV4-2 with TRBJ2-6, with a weak D call TRBD1 (5 bases). The CDR3 has 16 residues. Trimming took off 0 bases at V and 2 bases at J, with 8 bases between the two ends. Germline V CDR1 and CDR2: LGHNA, YNFKEQ. DNA for the CDR3: TGTGCCAGCAGCCAAGAGTCAGGGACTGGGGCCAACGTCCTGACTTTC. Protein sequence: CASSQESGTGANVLTF.

V and J are TRBV6-5 and TRBJ1-6; TRBD1 matches 9 bases. The CDR3 spans 14 residues. With V trimmed by 6 bases and J by 9 bases, 6 bases remained unmatched. Germline values: CDR1 MNHEY, CDR2 SVGAGI. The chain's CDR3 is CASSRQGEASPLHF. Written as DNA, the CDR3 is TGTGCCAGCAGCCGACAGGGGGAAGCTTCACCCCTCCACTTT.

This clone was picked up one time. The rearrangement joins TRBV3-1 (or the pseudogene TRBV3-2) to TRBJ1-2, with D hard to call. The germline CDR1 and CDR2 sequences are LGHDT and YNNKEL (reference sequence). With 4 bases removed from V and 8 bases from J, the gap between germline ends came to 14 bases. This CDR3 spans 13 amino acids. DNA for the CDR3: TGTGCCAGCAGCCCCGCCAGGTTAGGCGGCTACACCTTC. Translation: CASSPARLGGYTF.

V usage is TRBV6-2 or TRBV6-3 and J usage is TRBJ1-6; possible D gene TRBD1, 6 bases. Germline V lookup: CDR1 MNHEY, CDR2 SVGEGT. With 2 bases removed from V and 3 bases from J, the gap between germline ends came to 8 bases. The CDR3 has 15 amino acids. CDR3 coding DNA: TGTGCCAGCAGTTACGGACAGCTCTATAATTCACCCCTCCACTTT. It yields the protein CASSYGQLYNSPLHF.

This clone was seen a handful of times. This chain joins TRBV6-5 and TRBJ1-2; D is ambiguous. Germline loops: CDR1 MNHEY, CDR2 SVGAGI. The ends were cut back, 0 bases at V and 2 bases at J, with 10 bases in the middle. The CDR3 totals 15 residues. DNA for the CDR3: TGTGCCAGCAGTTACTCCGATCTTATAAACTATGGCTACACCTTC. Its translation: CASSYSDLINYGYTF.

CDR3 nucleotides: TGTGCCAGCAGCCAATCGGATTCTGGGGCCAACGTCCTGACTTTC. Protein: CASSQSDSGANVLTF. V is TRBV3-1 (or the pseudogene TRBV3-2) and J is TRBJ2-6; D not certain. Trimming left V 2 bases short and J 1 base short, with 6 bases between. The CDR3 is 15 amino acids. Germline CDR1 and CDR2: LGHDT and YNNKEL (reference sequence).

The genes are TRBV27 and TRBJ2-1, with 15 nucleotides matching TRBD2. This CDR3 is 16 amino acids long. Per germline, CDR1 MNHEY and CDR2 SMNVEV (reference sequence). The V and J ends lost 10 bases and 7 bases, in that order; junction bases with no gene match: 11. CDR3 in amino acids: CATLGLAGGPENEQFF. The CDR3 bases are TGTGCCACCCTCGGACTAGCGGGAGGGCCCGAAAATGAGCAGTTCTTC.

The V gene is TRBV5-1, the J gene TRBJ1-1; no definite D call. CDR3 length: 12 residues. V was trimmed by 6 bases and J by 1 base, leaving 7 bases between them. CDR1 SGHRS and CDR2 YFSETQ come from the germline V gene. Written as DNA, the CDR3 is TGCGCCAGCAAGGAGGGGAACACTGAAGCTTTCTTT. Residues: CASKEGNTEAFF. The full variable domain, completed using reference TRBV5-1 and TRBJ1-1, is KAGVTQTPRYLIKTRGQQVTLSCSPISGHRSVSWYQQTPGQGLQFLFEYFSETQRNKGNFPGRFSGRQFSNSRSEMNVSTLELGDSALYLCASKEGNTEAFFGQGTRLTVV.

This chain links TRBV6-5 with TRBJ1-2, with D tentatively TRBD1 (5 bases). CDR1 and CDR2 (germline): MNHEY, SVGAGI. V lost 1 base to trimming and J lost 7 bases, with 10 bases between them. The CDR3 loop spans 13 amino acids. The DNA of the CDR3 is TGTGCCAGCAGTTACTTCGGGACCTTTGGCTACACCTTC. It is translated as CASSYFGTFGYTF.

There are a few counts of this clone. The chain employs TRBV28 and TRBJ2-7, with a tentative D call TRBD1 (6 bases). Trimming cost V 6 bases and J 2 bases, with 8 bases left between them. Germline V CDR1 and CDR2: MDHEN, SYDVKM. The CDR3 is made up of 12 amino acids. The CDR3 DNA reads as TGTGCCAGCAGCAGGGGACCCTACGAGCAGTACTTC. This codes for CASSRGPYEQYF.